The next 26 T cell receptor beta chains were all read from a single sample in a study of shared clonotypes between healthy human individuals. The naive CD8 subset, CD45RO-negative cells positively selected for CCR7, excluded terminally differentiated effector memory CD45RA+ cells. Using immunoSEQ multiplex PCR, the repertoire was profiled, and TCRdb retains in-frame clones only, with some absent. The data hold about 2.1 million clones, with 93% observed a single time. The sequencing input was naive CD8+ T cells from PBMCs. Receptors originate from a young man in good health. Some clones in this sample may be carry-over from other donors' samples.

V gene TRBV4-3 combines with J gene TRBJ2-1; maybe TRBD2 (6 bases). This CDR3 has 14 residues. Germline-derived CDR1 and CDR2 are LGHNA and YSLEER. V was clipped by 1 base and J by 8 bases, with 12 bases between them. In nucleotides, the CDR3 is TGCGCCAGCAGCCAAGCAACAAGGAGGGATGAGCAGTTCTTC. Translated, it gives CASSQATRRDEQFF.

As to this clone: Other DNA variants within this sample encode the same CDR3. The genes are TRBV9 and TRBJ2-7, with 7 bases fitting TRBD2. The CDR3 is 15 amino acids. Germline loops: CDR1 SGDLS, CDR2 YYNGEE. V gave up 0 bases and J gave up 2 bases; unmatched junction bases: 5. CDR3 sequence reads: CASSVGTGGAYEQYF. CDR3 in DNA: TGTGCCAGCAGCGTAGGGACGGGAGGCGCCTACGAGCAGTACTTC.

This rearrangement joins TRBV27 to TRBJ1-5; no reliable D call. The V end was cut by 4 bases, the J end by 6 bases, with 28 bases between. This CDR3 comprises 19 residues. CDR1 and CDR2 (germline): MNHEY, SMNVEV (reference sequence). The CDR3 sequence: CASSSRPTYPSREAQPQHF. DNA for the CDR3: TGTGCCAGCAGTTCCCGCCCTACTTACCCCAGCCGGGAAGCTCAGCCCCAGCATTTT.

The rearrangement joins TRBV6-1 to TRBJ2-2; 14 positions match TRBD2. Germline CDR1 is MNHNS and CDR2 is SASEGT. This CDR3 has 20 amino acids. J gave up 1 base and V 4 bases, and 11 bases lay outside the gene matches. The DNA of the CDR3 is TGTGCCAGCAGTGTACGACCTGGGACTAGCGGGAGTAGGAACACCGGGGAGCTGTTTTTT. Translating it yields CASSVRPGTSGSRNTGELFF.

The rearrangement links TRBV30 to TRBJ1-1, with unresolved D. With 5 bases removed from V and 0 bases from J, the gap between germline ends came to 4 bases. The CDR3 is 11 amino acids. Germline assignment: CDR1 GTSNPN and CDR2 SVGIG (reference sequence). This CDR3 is CAWGMNTEAFF. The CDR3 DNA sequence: TGTGCCTGGGGGATGAACACTGAAGCTTTCTTT.

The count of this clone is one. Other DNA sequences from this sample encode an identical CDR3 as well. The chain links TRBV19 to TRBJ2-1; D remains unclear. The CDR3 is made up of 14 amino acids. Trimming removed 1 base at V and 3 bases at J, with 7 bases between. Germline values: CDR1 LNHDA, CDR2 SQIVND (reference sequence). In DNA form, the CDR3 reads TGTGCCAGTAGTATAGGTTCCAGCTACAATGAGCAGTTCTTC. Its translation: CASSIGSSYNEQFF.

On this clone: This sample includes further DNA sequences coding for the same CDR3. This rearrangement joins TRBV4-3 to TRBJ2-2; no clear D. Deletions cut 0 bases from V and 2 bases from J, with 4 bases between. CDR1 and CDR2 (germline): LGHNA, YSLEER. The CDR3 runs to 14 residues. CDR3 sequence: CASSQEINTGELFF. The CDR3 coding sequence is TGCGCCAGCAGCCAAGAGATCAACACCGGGGAGCTGTTTTTT.

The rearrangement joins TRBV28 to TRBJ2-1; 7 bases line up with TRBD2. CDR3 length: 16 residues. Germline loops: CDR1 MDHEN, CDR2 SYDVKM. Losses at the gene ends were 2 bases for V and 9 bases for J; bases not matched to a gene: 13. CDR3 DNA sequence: TGTGCCAGCAGTTTAATGGGCGGGAGATCAGTTCCTGAGCAGTTCTTC. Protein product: CASSLMGGRSVPEQFF.

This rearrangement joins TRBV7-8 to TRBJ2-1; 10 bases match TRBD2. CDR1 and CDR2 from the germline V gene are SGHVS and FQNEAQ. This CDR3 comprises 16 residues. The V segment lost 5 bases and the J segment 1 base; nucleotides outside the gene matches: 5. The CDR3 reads CASSHTSGISYNEQFF. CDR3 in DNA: TGTGCCAGCAGCCATACTAGCGGGATTTCCTACAATGAGCAGTTCTTC.

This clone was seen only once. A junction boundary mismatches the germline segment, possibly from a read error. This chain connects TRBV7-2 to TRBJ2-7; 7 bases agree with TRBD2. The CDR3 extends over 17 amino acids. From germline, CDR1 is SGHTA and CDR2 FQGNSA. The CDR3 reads CASSSKWGGGPGYGQYF. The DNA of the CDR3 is TGTGCCAGCAGCTCGAAATGGGGGGGAGGGCCCGGTTACGGGCAGTACTTC. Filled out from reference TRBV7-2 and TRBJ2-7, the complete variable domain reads GAGVSQSPSNKVTEKGKDVELRCDPISGHTALYWYRQSLGQGLEFLIYFQGNSAPDKSGLPSDRFSAERTGGSVSTLTIQRTQQEDSAVYLCASSSKWGGGPGYGQYFGPGTRLTVT.

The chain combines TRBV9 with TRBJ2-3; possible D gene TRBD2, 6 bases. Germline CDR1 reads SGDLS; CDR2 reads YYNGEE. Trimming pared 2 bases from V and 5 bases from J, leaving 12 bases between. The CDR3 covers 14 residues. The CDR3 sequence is CASSVSLGGDTQYF. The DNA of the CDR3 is TGTGCCAGCAGCGTCTCATTGGGGGGAGATACGCAGTATTTT.

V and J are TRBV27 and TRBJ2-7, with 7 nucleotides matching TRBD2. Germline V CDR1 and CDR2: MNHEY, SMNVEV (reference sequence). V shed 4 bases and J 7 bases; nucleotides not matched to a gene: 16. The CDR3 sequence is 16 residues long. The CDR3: CASSSLLAAVNLEQYF. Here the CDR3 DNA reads TGTGCCAGCAGTTCCCTTCTAGCGGCCGTGAACCTGGAGCAGTACTTC.

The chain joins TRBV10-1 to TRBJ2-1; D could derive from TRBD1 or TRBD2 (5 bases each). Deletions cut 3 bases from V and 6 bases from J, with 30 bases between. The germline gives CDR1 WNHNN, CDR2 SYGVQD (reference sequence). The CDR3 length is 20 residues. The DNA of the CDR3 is TGCGCCAGCAGTGACGTAAGCCCCAGGGTTATGAGAGTCAGCGGCAATGAGCAGTTCTTC. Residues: CASSDVSPRVMRVSGNEQFF.

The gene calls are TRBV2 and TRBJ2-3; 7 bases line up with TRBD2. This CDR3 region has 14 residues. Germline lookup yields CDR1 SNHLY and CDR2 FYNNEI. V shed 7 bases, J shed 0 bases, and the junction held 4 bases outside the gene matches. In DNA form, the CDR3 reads TGTGCCAGCAAACTAGCGCCTAGCACAGATACGCAGTATTTT. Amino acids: CASKLAPSTDTQYF.

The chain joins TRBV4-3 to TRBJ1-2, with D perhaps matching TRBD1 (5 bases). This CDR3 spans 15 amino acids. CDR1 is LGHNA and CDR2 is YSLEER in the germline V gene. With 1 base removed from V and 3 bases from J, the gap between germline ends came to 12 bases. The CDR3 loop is CASSQGSGVHYGYTF. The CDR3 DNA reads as TGCGCCAGCAGCCAAGGGTCGGGGGTCCACTATGGCTACACCTTC.

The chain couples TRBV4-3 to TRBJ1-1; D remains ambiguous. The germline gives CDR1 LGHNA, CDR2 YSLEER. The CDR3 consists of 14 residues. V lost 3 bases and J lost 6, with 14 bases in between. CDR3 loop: CASSQRGPGSEAFF. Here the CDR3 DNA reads TGCGCCAGCAGCCAGAGAGGGCCCGGGTCTGAAGCTTTCTTT.

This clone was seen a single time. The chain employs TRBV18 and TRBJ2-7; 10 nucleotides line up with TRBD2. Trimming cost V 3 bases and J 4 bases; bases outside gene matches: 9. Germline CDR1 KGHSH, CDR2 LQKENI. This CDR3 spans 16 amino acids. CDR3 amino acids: CASSPLEREGEYEQYF. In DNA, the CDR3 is TGTGCCAGCTCACCGCTCGAGCGGGAGGGCGAATACGAGCAGTACTTC.

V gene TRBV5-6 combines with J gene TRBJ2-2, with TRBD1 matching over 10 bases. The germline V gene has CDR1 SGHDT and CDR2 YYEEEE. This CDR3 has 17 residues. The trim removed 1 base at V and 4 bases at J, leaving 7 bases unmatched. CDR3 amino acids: CASSLRGQGVGTGELFF. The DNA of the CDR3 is TGTGCCAGCAGCTTGAGAGGACAGGGGGTAGGCACCGGGGAGCTGTTTTTT.

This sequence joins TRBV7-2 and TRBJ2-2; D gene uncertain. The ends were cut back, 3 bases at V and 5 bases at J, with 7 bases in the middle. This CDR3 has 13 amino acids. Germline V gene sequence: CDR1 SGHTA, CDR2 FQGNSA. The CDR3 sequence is CASSFEVTGELFF. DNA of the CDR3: TGTGCCAGCAGCTTTGAAGTTACCGGGGAGCTGTTTTTT.

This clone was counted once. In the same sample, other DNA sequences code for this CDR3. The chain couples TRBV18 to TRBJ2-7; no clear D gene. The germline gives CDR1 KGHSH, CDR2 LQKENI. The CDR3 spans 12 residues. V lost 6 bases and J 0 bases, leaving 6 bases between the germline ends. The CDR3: CASSPSSYEQYF. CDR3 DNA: TGTGCCAGCTCCCCGAGCTCCTACGAGCAGTACTTC. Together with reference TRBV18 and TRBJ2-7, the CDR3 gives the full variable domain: NAGVMQNPRHLVRRRGQEARLRCSPMKGHSHVYWYRQLPEEGLKFMVYLQKENIIDESGMPKERFSAEFPKEGPSILRIQQVVRGDSAAYFCASSPSSYEQYFGPGTRLTVT.

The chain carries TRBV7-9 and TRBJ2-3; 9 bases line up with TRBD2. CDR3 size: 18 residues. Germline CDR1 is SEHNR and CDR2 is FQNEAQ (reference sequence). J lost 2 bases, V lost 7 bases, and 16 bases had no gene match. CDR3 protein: CASIHEWTSEVDTDTQYF. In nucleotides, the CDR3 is TGTGCCAGCATCCACGAGTGGACTAGCGAAGTCGACACAGATACGCAGTATTTT.

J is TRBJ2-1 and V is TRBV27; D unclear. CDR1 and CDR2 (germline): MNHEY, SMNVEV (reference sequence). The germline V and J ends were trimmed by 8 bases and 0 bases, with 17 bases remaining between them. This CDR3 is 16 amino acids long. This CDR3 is CASFAVRSSSYNEQFF. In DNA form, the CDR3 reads TGTGCCAGCTTTGCCGTGAGGTCGAGCTCCTACAATGAGCAGTTCTTC.

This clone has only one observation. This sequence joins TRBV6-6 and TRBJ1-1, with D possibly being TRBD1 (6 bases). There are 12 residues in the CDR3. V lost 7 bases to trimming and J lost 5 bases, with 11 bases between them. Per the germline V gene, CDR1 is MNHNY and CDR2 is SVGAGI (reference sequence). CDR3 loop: CASTQGGTEAFF. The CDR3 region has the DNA TGTGCCAGCACCCAAGGGGGGACTGAAGCTTTCTTT.

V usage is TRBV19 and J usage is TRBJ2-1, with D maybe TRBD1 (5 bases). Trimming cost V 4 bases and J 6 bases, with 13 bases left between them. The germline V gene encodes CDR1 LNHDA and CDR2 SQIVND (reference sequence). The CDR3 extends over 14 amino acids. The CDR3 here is CASSTRTRLNEQFF. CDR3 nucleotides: TGTGCCAGTAGTACCCGGACAAGACTCAATGAGCAGTTCTTC.

This CDR3 reads CASRVRDRALETQYF. CDR3 DNA sequence: TGTGCCAGCAGGGTACGGGACAGGGCGTTGGAGACCCAGTACTTC. The chain recombines TRBV28 with TRBJ2-5, with 9 positions matching TRBD1. The germline CDR1 and CDR2 sequences are MDHEN and SYDVKM. This CDR3 has 15 residues. V dropped 6 bases and J dropped 5; count of bases not matched to a gene: 10.

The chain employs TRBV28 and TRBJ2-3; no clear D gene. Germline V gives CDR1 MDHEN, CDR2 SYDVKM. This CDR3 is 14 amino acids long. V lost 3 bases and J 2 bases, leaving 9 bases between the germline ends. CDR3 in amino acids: CASSFRPTTDTQYF. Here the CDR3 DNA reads TGTGCCAGCAGTTTCCGCCCTACCACAGATACGCAGTATTTT.